This is a list of T cell receptor beta chains from one sample in a study of neurological immune-mediated disorders. TCRdb processed the 5' RACE reads anew with MiXCR; each CDR3 protein has one entry. The repertoire includes 77,000 or so distinct CDR3 sequences, roughly 10% of them detected once, and less than 2% sits in the top ten. The sample taken for sequencing was PBMCs. These receptors all come from a man between 45 and 60 years old in good health. Each CDR3 is given with its conserved first and last residue. The order of the fields is D gene, J gene, V gene, clone size, CDR3 DNA, CDR3 protein. The D gene is left open where the match is weak. Clone sizes are given selectively: once, few, many, or a class where the clone is expanded.

NA | TRBJ1-6 | TRBV3-1 | many | TGTGCCAGCATCGGGTTTCGTACTTCTAATTCACCCCTCCACTTT | CASIGFRTSNSPLHF
TRBD2 | TRBJ2-2 | TRBV30 | many | TGTGCCTGGACCAGCGGGAGTAATCGGGGCGGGGAGCTGTTTTTT | CAWTSGSNRGGELFF
TRBD1 | TRBJ2-3 | TRBV19 | NA | TGTGCCAGTAGTGTCCGGACAGGGGGTAAAACAGATACGCAGTATTTT | CASSVRTGGKTDTQYF
NA | TRBJ1-5 | TRBV6-8 | many | TGTGCCAGCAAACGGATGAATTGGGGCAATCAGCCCCAGCATTTT | CASKRMNWGNQPQHF
NA | TRBJ2-1 | TRBV4-3 | many | TGCGCCAGCAGCCAAGATTTGGACAGGCGGGGTTTCTACAATGAGCAGTTCTTC | CASSQDLDRRGFYNEQFF
NA | TRBJ2-7 | TRBV4-3 | once | TGCGCCAGCAGCCAATACAGGGTCTCCTACGAGCAGTACTTC | CASSQYRVSYEQYF
NA | TRBJ2-1 | TRBV5-5 | many | TGTGCCAGCAGCTCCACAGGGATTGAGCAGTTCTTC | CASSSTGIEQFF
TRBD2 | TRBJ2-1 | TRBV14 | many | TGTGCCAGCAGCCTTCGGACTAGCGGGGGGGCAAATGAGCAGTTCTTC | CASSLRTSGGANEQFF
NA | TRBJ2-7 | TRBV18 | NA | TGTGCCAGCTCACCCAGAGCGGGCGAGAAGTACTTC | CASSPRAGEKYF
TRBD1 | TRBJ2-7 | TRBV20-1 | many | TGCAGTGCTAGAGTTTTGGACAGGGCGGGCGAGCAGTACTTC | CSARVLDRAGEQYF
NA | TRBJ2-1 | TRBV7-9 | many | TGTGCCAGCAGCTTCATAACCCCGGGGGCCTTTAATGAGCAGTTCTTC | CASSFITPGAFNEQFF
TRBD1 | TRBJ2-1 | TRBV10-3 | many | TGTGCCATCAGTGACTCCGGACAGGGCAGCTCCTACAATGAGCAGTTCTTC | CAISDSGQGSSYNEQFF
NA | TRBJ2-1 | TRBV7-8 | many | TGTGCCAGCAGCTTAGCGCTGGGGGGGCGCTACAATGAGCAGTTCTTC | CASSLALGGRYNEQFF
TRBD1 | TRBJ1-4 | TRBV5-1 | many | TGCGCCAGCAGCTTGGGGACAGGGAAGGAAAAACTGTTTTTT | CASSLGTGKEKLFF
TRBD1 | TRBJ2-4 | TRBV5-1 | NA | TGCGCCAGCAGCTTTGGACAGGCGACGGACATACATTACTTC | CASSFGQATDIHYF
NA | TRBJ2-7 | TRBV7-2 | many | TGTGCCAGCAGCCCCACCGACGGGACCAGAGACGAGCAGTACTTC | CASSPTDGTRDEQYF
NA | TRBJ2-2 | TRBV7-3 | many | TGTGCCAGCAGCCCATTAGCGGTGGTGAGAACCGGGGAGCTGTTTTTT | CASSPLAVVRTGELFF
TRBD2 | TRBJ2-3 | TRBV2 | many | TGTGCCAGCAGTGAAGTGGGGACTAAAACAGATACGCAGTATTTT | CASSEVGTKTDTQYF
TRBD1 | TRBJ1-2 | TRBV6-2/TRBV6-3 | many | TGTGCCAGCAGGGCCTCGGGACAGGGGAATGGCTACACCTTC | CASRASGQGNGYTF
TRBD2 | TRBJ2-1 | TRBV14 | many | TGTGCCAGCAGCCAAGGCGTTTTACTAGCGGAGGACAATGAGCAGTTCTTC | CASSQGVLLAEDNEQFF
NA | TRBJ2-1 | TRBV7-2 | many | TGTGCCAGCAGCTTACCCCAACCAAGGAATGAGCAGTTCTTC | CASSLPQPRNEQFF
NA | TRBJ1-5 | TRBV9 | many | TGTGCCAGCAGCGTAGGGCAGGGAAGGAGTCAGCCCCAGCATTTT | CASSVGQGRSQPQHF
TRBD2 | TRBJ2-1 | TRBV25-1 | many | TGTGCCAGCAGAGAGGCAAGCGGGAGGATAAATGAGCAGTTCTTC | CASREASGRINEQFF
NA | TRBJ2-2 | TRBV7-8 | many | TGTGCCAGCAGCGCCGGAAGGTTCCCGAACACCGGGGAGCTGTTTTTT | CASSAGRFPNTGELFF
TRBD2 | TRBJ2-5 | TRBV12-3/TRBV12-4 | many | TGTGCCAGCAGTTTGTCAGCGGGAGGGGCCCAGTACTTC | CASSLSAGGAQYF
NA | TRBJ1-1 | TRBV20-1 | many | TGCAGTGTCCGGGAGGCCACTGAAGCTTTCTTT | CSVREATEAFF
TRBD2 | TRBJ2-1 | TRBV20-1 | many | TGCAGTGCTAGAGAGGATGGGACTAGCGGGGGGGCTTCCTACAATGAGCAGTTCTTC | CSAREDGTSGGASYNEQFF
TRBD2 | TRBJ2-7 | TRBV6-2/TRBV6-3 | NA | TGTGCCAGCAGTTACGCTAGCGGGAGGAAAAACGAGCAGTACTTC | CASSYASGRKNEQYF
TRBD1 | TRBJ1-2 | TRBV5-1 | many | TGCGCCAGCAGCTTGGCCGGGTCCCCGGCGGCGGAGGCTCTCAGACAGGGGATTTACTATGGCTACACCTTC | CASSLAGSPAAEALRQGIYYGYTF
NA | TRBJ2-3 | TRBV12-3/TRBV12-4 | many | TGTGCCAGCAGTTCCGGAGGCTCACCGACCACAGATACGCAGTATTTT | CASSSGGSPTTDTQYF
NA | TRBJ2-4 | TRBV29-1 | many | TGCAGCGTAGCTCAGGGAGTGGGGAACATTCAGTACTTC | CSVAQGVGNIQYF
TRBD1 | TRBJ1-2 | TRBV20-1 | many | TGCAGTGCTAGAGATGAGGGACAGGGGCGCTGGGGCTACACCTTC | CSARDEGQGRWGYTF
NA | TRBJ1-2 | TRBV5-6 | many | TGTGCCAGCAGCGACCCAGGAAACTATGGCTACACCTTC | CASSDPGNYGYTF
TRBD2 | TRBJ2-1 | TRBV28 | many | TGTGCCAGCCTTGGGAGCGGGAGGGCCGCGAATGAGCAGTTCTTC | CASLGSGRAANEQFF
NA | TRBJ1-6 | TRBV14 | few | TGTGCCAGCAGCCAAGAACTGCTCAATTCACCCCTCCACTTT | CASSQELLNSPLHF
TRBD2 | TRBJ2-3 | TRBV2 | many | TGTGCCAGCAGTGAGTTGAGAGCGGGAGGGGTTCCAGATACGCAGTATTTT | CASSELRAGGVPDTQYF
NA | TRBJ1-6 | TRBV3-1 | many | TGTGCCAGCAGCCAAGGGGCAGTCAATAATTCACCCCTCCACTTT | CASSQGAVNNSPLHF
NA | TRBJ2-3 | TRBV5-1 | many | TGCGCCAGCAGCTTGGTGGCAGGGAACACAGATACGCAGTATTTT | CASSLVAGNTDTQYF
NA | TRBJ1-1 | TRBV20-1 | many | TGCAGTGCTAGACGACAGACCACTGAAGCTTTCTTT | CSARRQTTEAFF
NA | TRBJ2-1 | TRBV5-1 | NA | TGCGCCAGCAGACAGTTCAATGAACAGTTCTTC | CASRQFNEQFF
NA | TRBJ1-1 | TRBV20-1 | many | TGCAGTGCTAGGCAGGAGAGGGGGGCCATGAACACTGAAGCTTTCTTT | CSARQERGAMNTEAFF
TRBD2 | TRBJ2-2 | TRBV3-1 | many | TGTGCCAGCAGCCACCCACCCGGACTAGCGGGAGTGAACACCGGGGAGCTGTTTTTT | CASSHPPGLAGVNTGELFF
TRBD1 | TRBJ2-7 | TRBV5-1 | many | TGCGCCAGCAGAGGGACAGGGAAAATCTACGAGCAGTACTTC | CASRGTGKIYEQYF
NA | TRBJ2-2 | TRBV7-6 | NA | TGTGCCAGCAGCTCCCAGGGTTCGAACACCGGGGAGCTGTTTTTT | CASSSQGSNTGELFF
NA | TRBJ2-3 | TRBV2 | many | TGTGCCAGCACCCGGCGGGGAACAGATACGCAGTATTTT | CASTRRGTDTQYF
TRBD2 | TRBJ2-1 | TRBV7-9 | many | TGTGCCAGCAGCCCACGCGGGGGGGCCTACAATGAGCAGTTCTTC | CASSPRGGAYNEQFF
NA | TRBJ1-2 | TRBV20-1 | many | TGCAGTGCTAGTGGGGGTGGATATGGCTACACCTTC | CSASGGGYGYTF
TRBD2 | TRBJ2-5 | TRBV9 | few | TGTGCCAGCAGCATAAGCGGGGGGCAAGAGACCCAGTACTTC | CASSISGGQETQYF
TRBD1 | TRBJ2-5 | TRBV18 | NA | TGTGCCAGCTCACCACGACAGGGAACCCAAGAGACCCAGTACTTC | CASSPRQGTQETQYF
NA | TRBJ2-7 | TRBV5-1 | many | TGCGCCAGCAGCTTGCCAAGCTACGAGCAGTACTTC | CASSLPSYEQYF
NA | TRBJ2-7 | TRBV19 | many | TGTGCCAGTAGTATGAGGGCCAGCCTCCTCGCCTACGAGCAGTACTTC | CASSMRASLLAYEQYF
NA | TRBJ2-5 | TRBV7-9 | many | TGTGCCAGCAGCTTAGCGCTGGGGGCGGAGACCCAGTACTTC | CASSLALGAETQYF
TRBD2 | TRBJ2-7 | TRBV4-2 | many | TGTGCCAGCGCCAGGGCGGTTAGCGGGAGCTACGAGCAGTACTTC | CASARAVSGSYEQYF
NA | TRBJ2-1 | TRBV20-1 | many | TGCAGTGCTAGACCCACTAGTCCCCGCCACAATGAGCAGTTCTTC | CSARPTSPRHNEQFF
TRBD2 | TRBJ2-6 | TRBV7-2 | many | TGTGCCAGCAGCTTAGGGGGGGGTTACTCTGGGGCCAACGTCCTGACTTTC | CASSLGGGYSGANVLTF
TRBD2 | TRBJ2-3 | TRBV6-6 | NA | TGTGCCAGCAGTTACAGACTAGCGGGGGGGCGTAGCAAAGATACGCAGTATTTT | CASSYRLAGGRSKDTQYF
NA | TRBJ2-3 | TRBV5-1 | many | TGCGCCAGCAGCTTGGGACGGGCCGGAGATACGCAGTATTTT | CASSLGRAGDTQYF
TRBD1 | TRBJ2-1 | TRBV28 | many | TGTGCCAGCAGTCCGCCGGTCCCGGGACAGTTAAATGAGCAGTTCTTC | CASSPPVPGQLNEQFF
NA | TRBJ2-7 | TRBV20-1 | NA | TGCAGTGCTATCCTCGGGGCCAGCTACGAGCAGTACTTC | CSAILGASYEQYF